A selection of T cell receptor beta chains follows, all from one sample in a study of shared clonotypes between healthy human individuals. The data were produced by immunoSEQ multiplex PCR, yet TCRdb's version contains in-frame clones alone and is incomplete. Of some 2.1 million clones listed, approximately 94% are singletons. Sequencing was performed on naive CD8+ T cells sorted from blood. The receptors come from a young man in good health. CDR3s include the opening cysteine and the closing phenylalanine or tryptophan. A D gene is named only where the DNA matches it firmly. A row's size may be missing; if present it is once, few, many or a size class.

>19|TRBV2|TRBJ2-3|NA|NA
CASREAAGRVDYHTDTQYF
TGTGCCAGCAGGGAGGCTGCAGGTCGTGTGGACTATCACACAGATACGCAGTATTTT
>18|TRBV7-8|TRBJ2-7|NA|NA
CASSLMPSSAAVSYEQYF
TGTGCCAGCAGCTTAATGCCATCCTCGGCGGCGGTATCCTACGAGCAGTACTTC
>14|TRBV7-9|TRBJ1-4|NA|NA
CASSPGPTNEKLFF
TGTGCCAGCAGCCCTGGACCTACGAATGAAAAACTGTTTTTT
>12|TRBV5-4|TRBJ2-7|NA|TRBD2
CASSFGLGEQYF
TGTGCCAGCAGCTTTGGACTAGGTGAGCAGTACTTC
>15|TRBV2|TRBJ2-3|NA|TRBD1
CASSTPGQGPDTQYF
TGTGCCAGCAGTACCCCGGGACAGGGCCCAGATACGCAGTATTTT
>11|TRBV6-1|TRBJ2-5|NA|NA
CASSYTETQYF
TGTGCCAGCAGTTACACAGAGACCCAGTACTTC
>13|TRBV4-1|TRBJ1-1|NA|TRBD1
CASSQFGTVEAFF
TGCGCCAGCAGCCAATTCGGGACAGTCGAAGCTTTCTTT
>14|TRBV9|TRBJ2-7|NA|NA
CASSVVPGGYEHYF
TGTGCCAGCAGCGTAGTTCCTGGGGGATACGAGCATTACTTC
>15|TRBV6-5|TRBJ2-5|once|NA
CASRPGGSVQETQYF
TGTGCCAGCAGACCCGGCGGATCAGTCCAAGAGACCCAGTACTTC
>15|TRBV7-9|TRBJ1-2|NA|NA
CASSVTGTASYGYTF
TGTGCCAGCAGCGTTACCGGGACCGCGTCCTATGGCTACACCTTC
>11|TRBV29-1|TRBJ2-5|NA|NA
CSGVKKETQYF
TGCAGCGGTGTAAAGAAAGAGACCCAGTACTTC
>14|TRBV4-3|TRBJ1-1|once|NA
CASSQDEGNTEAFF
TGCGCCAGCAGCCAAGATGAGGGGAACACTGAAGCTTTCTTT
>17|TRBV4-1|TRBJ1-4|NA|NA
CASSQDGERLSNEKLFF
TGCGCCAGCAGCCAAGATGGAGAGAGACTCAGTAATGAAAAACTGTTTTTT
>14|TRBV7-9|TRBJ2-4|once|NA
CASSLPPAGNIQYF
TGTGCCAGCAGCTTACCCCCGGCGGGAAACATTCAGTACTTC
>15|TRBV5-6|TRBJ1-1|once|NA
CASSNPPGAETEAFF
TGTGCCAGCAGCAACCCACCAGGGGCTGAGACTGAAGCTTTCTTT
>16|TRBV7-9|TRBJ2-1|NA|TRBD1
CASSLVAGGSINEQFF
TGTGCCAGCAGCTTAGTGGCAGGGGGCTCAATCAATGAGCAGTTCTTC
>15|TRBV10-3|TRBJ2-3|once|NA
CAISRDTDSTDTQYF
TGTGCCATCAGTCGGGACACTGATAGCACAGATACGCAGTATTTT
>14|TRBV2|TRBJ2-5|NA|NA
CASSRRVAQETQYF
TGTGCCAGCAGTCGACGGGTGGCCCAAGAGACCCAGTACTTC
>12|TRBV7-2|TRBJ2-7|once|NA
CASLDSSYEQYF
TGTGCCAGCCTTGATAGCTCCTACGAGCAGTACTTC
>15|TRBV9|TRBJ2-3|NA|NA
CASSVGWGSTDTQYF
TGTGCCAGCAGCGTAGGATGGGGCTCCACAGATACGCAGTATTTT
>15|TRBV4-3|TRBJ2-7|NA|TRBD2
CASSDSSGLHYEQYF
TGCGCCAGCAGCGATTCTAGCGGGCTTCACTACGAGCAGTACTTC
>15|TRBV18|TRBJ2-1|NA|NA
CASSTKVLGNNEQFF
TGTGCCAGCTCCACAAAGGTACTTGGAAACAATGAGCAGTTCTTC
>15|TRBV7-9|TRBJ2-3|NA|TRBD2
CASNTIAGSTDTQYF
TGTGCCAGCAACACGATAGCGGGGAGCACAGATACGCAGTATTTT
>11|TRBV9|TRBJ2-1|NA|NA
CASSKMGEQFF
TGTGCCAGCAGCAAGATGGGTGAGCAGTTCTTC
>15|TRBV4-3|TRBJ2-7|once|TRBD2
CASSQNSGSYYEQYF
TGCGCCAGCAGCCAAAATAGCGGGAGTTATTACGAGCAGTACTTC
>14|TRBV27|TRBJ1-2|NA|NA
CASSRSGDRYGYTF
TGTGCCAGCAGCCGCTCCGGGGACCGCTATGGCTACACCTTC
>13|TRBV4-1|TRBJ1-1|NA|TRBD1
CASSHTGTDEAFF
TGCGCCAGCAGCCACACCGGGACAGATGAAGCTTTCTTT
>20|TRBV4-3|TRBJ2-7|NA|TRBD1
CASSQEVTGTVPYRSYEQYF
TGCGCCAGCAGCCAAGAGGTCACAGGGACAGTACCTTATCGATCCTACGAGCAGTACTTC
>13|TRBV28|TRBJ2-1|NA|NA
CASRGTLSNEQFF
TGTGCCAGCAGAGGGACCCTATCTAATGAGCAGTTCTTC
>16|TRBV5-6|TRBJ2-3|NA|NA
CASSLGRPILYDTQYF
TGTGCCAGCAGCTTGGGCCGCCCGATTTTGTACGATACGCAGTATTTT
>13|TRBV29-1|TRBJ2-7|NA|NA
CSVLRGIVGEQYF
TGCAGCGTTCTTCGGGGGATAGTAGGCGAGCAGTACTTC
>16|TRBV13|TRBJ1-1|NA|NA
CASSLSMGLRNTEAFF
TGTGCCAGCAGCTTATCAATGGGCCTCAGAAACACTGAAGCTTTCTTT
>14|TRBV27|TRBJ2-1|NA|TRBD1
CASMGDRRYNEQFF
TGTGCCAGCATGGGGGACAGAAGATACAATGAGCAGTTCTTC
>15|TRBV21-1|TRBJ1-1|NA|NA
CASTQADEGNTEAFF
TGTGCCAGCACCCAAGCCGATGAGGGGAACACTGAAGCTTTCTTT
>14|TRBV9|TRBJ1-2|NA|NA
CASSVVGRDYGYTF
TGTGCCAGCAGCGTTGTGGGCAGGGACTATGGCTACACCTTC
>13|TRBV19|TRBJ1-6|NA|NA
CASTPLGGSPLHF
TGTGCCAGTACCCCACTGGGTGGATCACCCCTCCACTTT
>15|TRBV10-3|TRBJ1-5|NA|TRBD1
CAISAGTGDNQPQHF
TGTGCCATCAGTGCCGGGACAGGGGACAATCAGCCCCAGCATTTT
>17|TRBV10-2|TRBJ2-3|NA|TRBD2
CASSELLAEPLTDTQYF
TGCGCCAGCAGTGAGTTACTAGCGGAGCCCCTCACAGATACGCAGTATTTT
>16|TRBV7-8|TRBJ1-5|NA|NA
CASSLVGGHSNQPQHF
TGTGCCAGCAGCTTAGTCGGCGGACACAGCAATCAGCCCCAGCATTTT
>17|TRBV5-5|TRBJ2-7|NA|NA
CASSNWEGAGASYEQYF
TGTGCCAGCAGCAATTGGGAGGGGGCAGGGGCCTCCTACGAGCAGTACTTC
>17|TRBV11-2|TRBJ2-2|NA|TRBD1
CASSLLHGTGGNGELFF
TGTGCCAGCAGCTTATTGCATGGCACAGGGGGAAACGGGGAGCTGTTTTTT